A selection of T cell receptor beta chains follows, all from one sample in a study of monozygotic twins with inflammatory bowel disease. TCRdb re-called the 5' RACE reads and catalogs CDR3 proteins one per entry, DNA excluded. In all, the sample yields fewer than 550,000 distinct CDR3 sequences. Sequenced input: blood. The receptors derive from a human donor with ulcerative colitis or Crohn's disease, or a healthy co-twin of an affected twin (not recorded which). Both conserved end residues are part of each CDR3. Each record gives: J gene, V gene, CDR3 protein.

J gene: TRBJ2-1; V gene: TRBV6-6; CDR3 protein: CASSLDLRERQFF
J gene: TRBJ2-1; V gene: TRBV5-1; CDR3 protein: CASNPGHLITYNEQFF
J gene: TRBJ2-3; V gene: TRBV3-1; CDR3 protein: CASSQLDSPDTQYF
J gene: TRBJ2-4; V gene: TRBV27; CDR3 protein: CASSSLAKNIQYF
J gene: TRBJ2-7; V gene: TRBV19; CDR3 protein: CAVGQGGIYEQYF
J gene: TRBJ1-4; V gene: TRBV5-1; CDR3 protein: CASSLERPQGEKLFF
J gene: TRBJ1-5; V gene: TRBV9; CDR3 protein: CASSADREGNQPQHF
J gene: TRBJ1-5; V gene: TRBV12-3/TRBV12-4; CDR3 protein: CASSLGDRRPQHF
J gene: TRBJ2-5; V gene: TRBV5-1; CDR3 protein: CASSSRPGSKSETQYF
J gene: TRBJ1-2; V gene: TRBV7-9; CDR3 protein: CASSREPLNYGYTF
J gene: TRBJ2-7; V gene: TRBV4-2; CDR3 protein: CASSQEGWTEIYEQYF
J gene: TRBJ1-5; V gene: TRBV20-1; CDR3 protein: CSASFPAGTGVRVDNQPQHF
J gene: TRBJ2-5; V gene: TRBV5-1; CDR3 protein: CASSWTVQETQYF
J gene: TRBJ2-7; V gene: TRBV5-4; CDR3 protein: CASSLKGTYEQYF
J gene: TRBJ1-2; V gene: TRBV12-3/TRBV12-4; CDR3 protein: CASRRGLGGYTF
J gene: TRBJ2-5; V gene: TRBV7-7; CDR3 protein: CASSSAAQETQYF
J gene: TRBJ1-1; V gene: TRBV6-5; CDR3 protein: CASSYPEAGYTEAFF
J gene: TRBJ2-7; V gene: TRBV20-1; CDR3 protein: CSAPPSGTYEQYF
J gene: TRBJ1-1; V gene: TRBV18; CDR3 protein: CASSRTGGAEAFF
J gene: TRBJ2-3; V gene: TRBV20-1; CDR3 protein: CSALQVSTDTQYF
J gene: TRBJ1-2; V gene: TRBV29-1; CDR3 protein: CSVDRNYGYTF
J gene: TRBJ1-3; V gene: TRBV9; CDR3 protein: CASSPALNTIYF
J gene: TRBJ1-2; V gene: TRBV19; CDR3 protein: CASRRTGSDGYTF
J gene: TRBJ1-1; V gene: TRBV29-1; CDR3 protein: CSVEGSAGTEAFF
J gene: TRBJ1-2; V gene: TRBV7-9; CDR3 protein: CASSPGQGVGYTF
J gene: TRBJ2-7; V gene: TRBV14; CDR3 protein: CASSPSRDRVEQYF
J gene: TRBJ1-1; V gene: TRBV2; CDR3 protein: CASSAGDGNTEAFF
J gene: TRBJ2-7; V gene: TRBV14; CDR3 protein: CASSLTQDRGSYEQYF
J gene: TRBJ2-7; V gene: TRBV19; CDR3 protein: CASSMRGEQYF
J gene: TRBJ2-7; V gene: TRBV28; CDR3 protein: CPSSFRGEPSYEQYF
J gene: TRBJ1-5; V gene: TRBV9; CDR3 protein: CASSVDTNQPQHF
J gene: TRBJ2-1; V gene: TRBV7-2; CDR3 protein: CASSSNSPSYNEQFF
J gene: TRBJ2-5; V gene: TRBV25-1; CDR3 protein: CASTLGGLETQYF
J gene: TRBJ2-1; V gene: TRBV30; CDR3 protein: CAWSGGESSYNEQFF
J gene: TRBJ1-2; V gene: TRBV5-1; CDR3 protein: CASSLEGPYGYTF
J gene: TRBJ2-1; V gene: TRBV5-1; CDR3 protein: CASSGLTSGANNEQFF
J gene: TRBJ2-1; V gene: TRBV10-2; CDR3 protein: CASSLLLAANEQFF
J gene: TRBJ2-4; V gene: TRBV27; CDR3 protein: CASSLSRGLANFKNIQYF
J gene: TRBJ1-1; V gene: TRBV7-2; CDR3 protein: CASRLTQNTEAFF
J gene: TRBJ1-6; V gene: TRBV7-2; CDR3 protein: CASSRPNPVRRNSPLHF